These 32 T cell receptor beta chains originate from one sample sequenced in a study of Graves' ophthalmopathy and Graves' hyperthyroidism (dated by TCRdb to 2017 to 2018). The instrument was an Illumina HiSeq 2000. For repertoire sequencing, TCR beta CDR3 regions were amplified from RNA transcripts. HTBI primers and the Qiagen OneStep RT-PCR kit were used in a first-round RT-PCR, which was followed by a second-round multiplex PCR, size selection and purification. TCRdb itself trimmed the public reads at Q25 with fastp, ran MiXCR and retained productive beta chains. All rows with the same CDR3 protein become a single entry with the most common DNA and genes. The sample has 200,000 to 300,000 distinct CDR3 sequences on record, around 45% of them singletons. Together, the top ten hold around half of the sample. Sequencing was carried out using peripheral blood. These receptors were taken from an adult man with Graves' ophthalmopathy.

This chain links TRBV12-3 or TRBV12-4 with TRBJ1-2, with D hard to call. Trimming removed 7 bases at V and 6 bases at J, with 9 bases between. The CDR3 length is 11 residues. CDR3 bases: TGTGCCAGCACCTGGACTGATGGCTACACCTTC. Protein sequence: CASTWTDGYTF.

There are a few counts of this clonotype. The chain uses TRBV2 and TRBJ2-5, with no clear D. Germline values: CDR1 SNHLY, CDR2 FYNNEI. The length of the CDR3 is 11 residues. V dropped 6 bases and J dropped 4 bases, with 6 bases sitting between them. As DNA, the CDR3 is TGTGCCAGCAGAAGAAGAGAGACCCAGTACTTC. Protein sequence: CASRRRETQYF.

This chain joins TRBV4-1 and TRBJ2-1; 8 nucleotides line up with TRBD2. Germline lookup yields CDR1 MGHRA and CDR2 YSYEKL. The CDR3 has 14 residues. V lost 0 bases to trimming and J lost 11 bases; unmatched junction nucleotides: 6. CDR3 amino acids: CASSQEPGTRKQFF. In DNA, the CDR3 is TGCGCCAGCAGCCAAGAGCCCGGGACTAGGAAGCAGTTCTTC.

This sequence joins TRBV3-1 and TRBJ1-1; TRBD1 matches 7 bases. V lost 2 bases to trimming and J lost 6 bases; unmatched junction nucleotides: 6. Germline lookup yields CDR1 LGHDT and CDR2 YNNKEL (reference sequence). The CDR3 is 14 amino acids. CDR3 loop: CASSQKSTGAEAFF. The CDR3 coding sequence is TGTGCCAGCAGCCAAAAGAGTACAGGGGCTGAAGCTTTCTTT. Variable domain in full (rest from reference TRBV3-1 and TRBJ1-1): DTAVSQTPKYLVTQMGNDKSIKCEQNLGHDTMYWYKQDSKKFLKIMFSYNNKELIINETVPNRFSPKSPDKAHLNLHINSLELGDSAVYFCASSQKSTGAEAFFGQGTRLTVV.

The chain carries TRBV19 and TRBJ2-7, with TRBD1 matching over 8 bases. With V trimmed by 3 bases and J by 4 bases, 5 bases remained unmatched. In germline, CDR1 is LNHDA, CDR2 SQIVND (reference sequence). The CDR3 spans 14 residues. This CDR3 reads CASSMGQVEYEQYF. The CDR3, as DNA: TGTGCCAGTAGTATGGGACAGGTGGAATACGAGCAGTACTTC.

This chain links TRBV12-3 or TRBV12-4 with TRBJ2-7; D gene uncertain. The CDR3 runs to 16 residues. V lost 3 bases and J 3 bases, leaving 18 bases between the germline ends. In nucleotides, the CDR3 is TGTGCCAGCAGTTTCGGTACGACGGCCGTCTACTACGAGCAGTACTTC. It specifies CASSFGTTAVYYEQYF.

The chain recombines TRBV7-2 with TRBJ2-7; D possibly matches TRBD1 or TRBD2 (5 bases each). The CDR3 has 14 amino acids. V was trimmed by 5 bases and J by 2 bases, leaving 13 bases between them. Germline CDR1 reads SGHTA; CDR2 reads FQGNSA. CDR3 region: CASSDPGPAYEQYF. Here the CDR3 DNA reads TGTGCCAGCAGCGACCCGGGACCTGCCTACGAGCAGTACTTC.

By proportion, this clonotype is medium-sized (0.01 to 0.1%). This chain connects TRBV29-1 to TRBJ2-7, with a weak D call TRBD1 (5 bases). CDR1 is SQVTM, CDR2 ANQGSEA, per germline. Deletions cut 5 bases from V and 5 bases from J, with 13 bases between. CDR3 length equals 12 residues. CDR3 amino acids: CSVSREEHEQYF. For the CDR3, the DNA is TGCAGCGTTTCCAGGGAAGAGCACGAGCAGTACTTC.

The rearrangement uses TRBV3-1 and TRBJ2-7; D call uncertain. The CDR3 extends over 14 amino acids. V lost 4 bases and J lost 3, with 13 bases in between. Germline CDR1 is LGHDT and CDR2 is YNNKEL (reference sequence). CDR3 residues: CASSRARRNYEQYF. DNA for the CDR3: TGTGCCAGCAGCCGAGCTCGAAGGAACTACGAGCAGTACTTC.

The rearrangement joins TRBV7-3 to TRBJ2-7; 8 bases match TRBD1. The CDR3 is 16 amino acids. Germline-derived CDR1 and CDR2 are SGHTA and FQGTGA. V shed 7 bases and J 7 bases; nucleotides not matched to a gene: 18. The CDR3 protein is CASTRIGGQVAGEQYF. The CDR3 DNA reads TGTGCCAGCACCCGAATCGGGGGACAGGTTGCTGGGGAGCAGTACTTC.

The V gene is TRBV7-9, the J gene TRBJ2-7, with no clear D. Germline V gives CDR1 SEHNR, CDR2 FQNEAQ (reference sequence). Trimming removed 2 bases from V and 1 base from J, with 12 bases in between. The CDR3 extends over 15 amino acids. The CDR3 loop reads CASSLSVGTSYEQYF. The CDR3 nucleotides read TGTGCCAGCAGCTTATCTGTCGGCACTTCCTACGAGCAGTACTTC.

The J gene is TRBJ1-6, the V gene TRBV9; D possibly corresponds to TRBD1 (6 bases). Germline CDR1 reads SGDLS; CDR2 reads YYNGEE. V was shortened by 1 base and J by 5 bases, with 10 bases between the two germline ends. The CDR3 sequence is 15 residues long. CDR3 DNA sequence: TGTGCCAGCAGCGTAAAGGGACAACATAATTCACCCCTCCACTTT. This codes for CASSVKGQHNSPLHF.

The chain combines TRBV5-6 with TRBJ1-1; D remains ambiguous. The length of the CDR3 is 13 residues. Trimming took 0 bases from V and 5 from J, leaving 8 bases between them. Germline V lookup: CDR1 SGHDT, CDR2 YYEEEE. The DNA of the CDR3 is TGTGCCAGCAGCTTGGGACAACCTACTGAAGCTTTCTTT. As protein: CASSLGQPTEAFF.

This clonotype has only a few counts. V is TRBV19 and J is TRBJ2-7; TRBD1 matches at 10 bases. After removal of 7 bases from V and 3 bases from J, the junction contained 6 bases not matched to a gene. The CDR3 sequence is 14 residues long. Germline CDR1 LNHDA, CDR2 SQIVND (reference sequence). The CDR3 bases are TGTGCCAGTAACTCGGGACAGGGGATCTACGAGCAGTACTTC. This codes for CASNSGQGIYEQYF.

This clonotype was picked up many times. This chain links TRBV29-1 with TRBJ2-6; D possibly corresponds to TRBD1 (6 bases). There are 16 residues in the CDR3. The V end was cut by 3 bases, the J end by 0 bases, with 12 bases between. The germline gives CDR1 SQVTM, CDR2 ANQGSEA. In DNA, the CDR3 is TGCAGCGTTGATTCGACAGGCCACTCTGGGGCCAACGTCCTGACTTTC. Protein: CSVDSTGHSGANVLTF.

This clonotype turned up a few times. The J gene is TRBJ2-7, the V gene TRBV20-1; no definite D call. CDR3 length equals 12 residues. V gave up 1 base and J gave up 3 bases, with 7 bases separating them. Germline V gene lookup returns CDR1 DFQATT and CDR2 SNEGSKA (reference sequence). Here the CDR3 reads CSARGLIYEQYF. The CDR3 region has the DNA TGCAGTGCTAGAGGATTAATCTACGAGCAGTACTTC.

This clonotype was counted many times. V usage is TRBV4-1 and J usage is TRBJ1-5; 12 bases are a match to TRBD1. From germline, CDR1 is MGHRA and CDR2 YSYEKL. CDR3 length: 16 residues. V shed 2 bases and J 4 bases; nucleotides not matched to a gene: 3. The CDR3 DNA reads as TGCGCCAGCAGCCAACCGGGACAGGGGGCAAATCAGCCCCAGCATTTT. This gives the protein CASSQPGQGANQPQHF.

The rearrangement links TRBV5-1 to TRBJ2-7; 7 nucleotides align to TRBD2. Germline CDR1 and CDR2: SGHRS and YFSETQ. After removal of 3 bases from V and 2 bases from J, the junction contained 5 bases not matched to a gene. There are 14 residues in the CDR3. For the CDR3, the DNA is TGCGCCAGCAGCTCAAACAGCGGGGCCTACGAGCAGTACTTC. This gives the protein CASSSNSGAYEQYF. Combining the CDR3 with reference TRBV5-1 and TRBJ2-7 gives the whole variable domain KAGVTQTPRYLIKTRGQQVTLSCSPISGHRSVSWYQQTPGQGLQFLFEYFSETQRNKGNFPGRFSGRQFSNSRSEMNVSTLELGDSALYLCASSSNSGAYEQYFGPGTRLTVT.

CDR3 bases: TGCGCCAGCACCCCTCGTGGGACAGGGCACAATCAGCCCCAGCATTTT. As protein: CASTPRGTGHNQPQHF. V gene TRBV10-2 combines with J gene TRBJ1-5; the match to TRBD1 covers 9 bases. The CDR3 has 16 residues. The junction had 10 bases not matched to a gene; V was cut back by 7 bases and J by 3 bases. Per germline, CDR1 WSHSY and CDR2 SAAADI.

The chain combines TRBV24-1 with TRBJ1-2, with unresolved D. The V gene lost 5 bases and the J gene lost 2 bases, with 11 bases spanning the gap. In germline, CDR1 is KGHDR, CDR2 SFDVKD. This CDR3 has 14 residues. The CDR3 DNA follows: TGTGCCACCAGTGTTAACAGCCGGAACTATGGCTACACCTTC. This encodes CATSVNSRNYGYTF.

The gene calls are TRBV6-4 and TRBJ1-2; D ambiguous. CDR1 is MRHNA and CDR2 is SNTAGT in the germline V gene. The CDR3 extends over 18 amino acids. V shed 0 bases and J shed 4 bases, with 21 bases lying between them. The CDR3 DNA sequence: TGTGCCAGCAGTGACTCTTATACTAGGAGCCCGCGGGGCTATGGCTACACCTTC. Its protein is CASSDSYTRSPRGYGYTF.

This clonotype was found a few times. The chain joins TRBV5-1 to TRBJ1-6, with TRBD1 identical over 8 bases. The V segment lost 4 bases and the J segment 9 bases; nucleotides outside the gene matches: 12. The germline V gene encodes CDR1 SGHRS and CDR2 YFSETQ. The CDR3 sequence is 16 residues long. Here the CDR3 reads CASSPFTGGGGSPLHF. DNA of the CDR3: TGCGCCAGCAGCCCTTTTACAGGGGGTGGCGGTTCACCCCTCCACTTT.

This chain joins TRBV20-1 and TRBJ1-2, with 9 bases aligning to TRBD1. Germline loops: CDR1 DFQATT, CDR2 SNEGSKA (reference sequence). V shed 6 bases and J 2 bases; nucleotides not matched to a gene: 13. The CDR3 spans 16 residues. In DNA, the CDR3 is TGCAGTGCAGGGGTCGGGACAGGGAATCCAAACTATGGCTACACCTTC. It yields the protein CSAGVGTGNPNYGYTF.

Note on this clonotype: One end of the junction does not line up with germline, which may come from a read error. The rearrangement uses TRBV20-1 and TRBJ2-7; D is tentatively TRBD1 or TRBD2 (5 bases each). Germline V gene lookup returns CDR1 DFQATT and CDR2 SNEGSKA (reference sequence). The CDR3 contains 14 residues. The CDR3 nucleotides are TGCAGTACTAGAGAACCGGGGCCCCCCTACGAGCAGTACTTC. This gives the protein CSTREPGPPYEQYF.

This chain connects TRBV12-3 or TRBV12-4 to TRBJ1-1, with 8 nucleotides matching TRBD1. Trimming removed 6 bases from V and 0 bases from J; junction bases left unmatched: 6. This CDR3 has 15 amino acids. The CDR3 spells CASSSTGELNTEAFF. CDR3 sequence (DNA): TGTGCCAGCAGCTCGACAGGGGAGTTGAACACTGAAGCTTTCTTT.

This chain joins TRBV20-1 and TRBJ1-2; 11 bases line up with TRBD1. Germline V gene lookup returns CDR1 DFQATT and CDR2 SNEGSKA (reference sequence). The CDR3 runs 15 residues. V lost 6 bases to trimming and J lost 5 bases; unmatched junction nucleotides: 11. The CDR3 reads CSAFGQGAPGYGYTF. CDR3 bases: TGCAGTGCGTTCGGACAGGGGGCGCCGGGGTATGGCTACACCTTC.

This clonotype has more than one count but fewer than ten. The chain employs TRBV6-6 and TRBJ1-2, with a tentative D call TRBD1 (6 bases). There are 13 residues in the CDR3. Germline V lookup: CDR1 MNHNY, CDR2 SVGAGI (reference sequence). Deletions cut 6 bases from V and 4 bases from J, with 12 bases between. The CDR3 spells CASSRDTSYGYTF. DNA of the CDR3: TGTGCCAGCAGCCGGGACACGAGCTATGGCTACACCTTC.

The chain has TRBV5-4 and TRBJ2-5, with 9 bases identical to TRBD2. The germline V gene encodes CDR1 SGHNT and CDR2 YYREEE (reference sequence). The CDR3 spans 16 residues. Trimming removed 4 bases from V and 1 base from J; junction bases left unmatched: 8. The CDR3 reads CASSIGLAGSQETQYF. The CDR3 nucleotides are TGTGCCAGCAGCATTGGGCTAGCGGGGTCCCAAGAGACCCAGTACTTC. The full variable domain, its missing parts supplied by reference TRBV5-4 and TRBJ2-5, is ETGVTQSPTHLIKTRGQQVTLRCSSQSGHNTVSWYQQALGQGPQFIFQYYREEENGRGNFPPRFSGLQFPNYSSELNVNALELDDSALYLCASSIGLAGSQETQYFGPGTRLLVL.

This clonotype has ten or more counts. The gene calls are TRBV5-8 and TRBJ1-4; TRBD1 is a possible D gene (5 bases). CDR1 and CDR2 (germline): SGHTS, YDEGEE. V was shortened by 1 base and J by 5 bases, with 12 bases between the two germline ends. The CDR3 extends over 15 amino acids. This chain's CDR3 is CASSLNRGVNEKLFF. The CDR3, as DNA: TGTGCCAGCAGCTTGAATAGGGGCGTGAATGAAAAACTGTTTTTT.

This clonotype came up a few times. The chain combines TRBV20-1 with TRBJ1-6; D is possibly TRBD1 (5 bases). This CDR3 is built from 16 residues. Trimming cost V 3 bases and J 8 bases, with 20 bases left between them. The germline V gene has CDR1 DFQATT and CDR2 SNEGSKA (reference sequence). The CDR3 DNA is TGCAGTGCTAGGTCGCTTCAGGGCCGGGCCTATTCACCCCTCCACTTT. As protein: CSARSLQGRAYSPLHF.

The chain uses TRBV10-1 and TRBJ2-5, with D perhaps given as TRBD1 or TRBD2 (5 bases each). The CDR3 is made up of 12 amino acids. Looked up from germline, CDR1 is WNHNN and CDR2 is SYGVQD (reference sequence). V was cut by 6 bases and J by 5 bases, with 10 bases left in between. CDR3 nucleotides: TGCGCCAGCAGCCGGGGCGCGGAGACCCAGTACTTC. Protein: CASSRGAETQYF.

This clonotype was detected a few times. V and J are TRBV19 and TRBJ1-2; a weak D match, TRBD1 (5 bases). Germline assignment: CDR1 LNHDA and CDR2 SQIVND (reference sequence). V was shortened by 2 bases and J by 3 bases, with 13 bases between the two germline ends. This CDR3 contains 15 residues. The CDR3: CASSITGGGDYGYTF. For the CDR3, the DNA is TGTGCCAGTAGTATAACCGGGGGTGGAGACTATGGCTACACCTTC. The entire variable domain, with the rest obtained from reference TRBV19 and TRBJ1-2, is as follows: DGGITQSPKYLFRKEGQNVTLSCEQNLNHDAMYWYRQDPGQGLRLIYYSQIVNDFQKGDIAEGYSVSREKKESFPLTVTSAQKNPTAFYLCASSITGGGDYGYTFGSGTRLTVV.